This TCR beta chain was obtained from a study of T-cell reconstitution after alpha-beta-depleted transplantation in children. The TCRbeta library was prepared with unique molecular identifiers. TCRdb independently ran MiXCR on the PCR reads; one entry per CDR3 protein. The data hold about 980,000 distinct CDR3 sequences, with around 30% observed a single time. This clonotype was detected only a few times. Its antigen is currently unknown. General study points: As was reported, about two months after transplant, alpha-beta T cells came from several hundred expanded graft clones. Recipient T cells and thymic progenitors that survived were the source of the high TCRbeta diversity seen at day 60 in some patients. Diversity and T-cell counts at one year after transplant derived mostly from new T cells.

The CDR3 contains 14 residues. With 6 bases removed from V and 3 bases from J, the gap between germline ends came to 15 bases. Germline V lookup: CDR1 MDHEN, CDR2 SYDVKM. The receptor comes from a boy younger than two who had a stem cell transplant for SCID, so the T cells may come from the graft donor. The J gene is TRBJ2-7, the V gene TRBV28; D perhaps matches TRBD1 (5 bases). This specimen was PBMCs, mostly from graft donor cells, taken 360 days after TCRalphabeta/CD19-depleted stem cell transplant. CDR3 coding DNA: TGTGCCAGCAGGGTAGACAGTCGCCTCTACGAGCAGTACTTC. It encodes CASRVDSRLYEQYF.